This T cell receptor (beta chain) stems from a study of response to subunit inactivated influenza vaccine (dated by TCRdb to the late 2010s). Broadly, across the study: Deep quantitative T cell receptor repertoire profiling was used in the study to track responses to a trivalent subunit inactivated influenza vaccine.

Results the study describes overall, beyond this receptor: It was suggested by the authors that each seasonal influenza vaccination may recruit only a limited number of new T cells.

Libraries were made using RT-PCR. Reads for this sample came from an Illumina HiSeq 2500. Using fastp at Q25 and MiXCR, TCRdb reprocessed the public reads and kept productive beta chains. Every entry covers one CDR3 protein and lists the most common genes and DNA from its rows. The sample table holds around 200,000 distinct CDR3 sequences, of which less than 15% were seen once. Of the sample, less than 30% falls within the top ten clones. This clonotype occurred a few times. Its recognized antigen is unknown. No base-level quality is on record; no much larger clone is a single base apart. V is cut back by 1 base and J by 2 bases, with 4 bases in the junction unmatched. The CDR3 runs 17 residues from the cysteine to the phenylalanine. This entry keeps only the CDR3 DNA: 51 bases, framed from base 1. The germline V gene encodes CDR1 SGHVS and CDR2 FQNEAQ. These records were also assigned to another study, of T cells expressing NK-cell markers. As the second publication notes: TCR beta cDNA libraries were prepared using 5'RACE template switching, which introduced a universal primer site and unique molecular identifiers. About 8 donors provided sorted CD3+CD56+NKG2C+, CD3+CD56+NKG2C- and CD3+CD56-NKG2C+ T-cell subsets, whose TCR beta-chain repertoires were profiled. Of the eight sequenced donors, seven were found to be HCMV-seropositive and one was found to be HCMV-seronegative. To restrict sorting to alphabetaTCR-expressing T cells, an anti-gammadeltaTCR antibody was added in several experiments. For roughly six donors, the dominant CD3+CD56+NKG2C+ clonotypes were among the top 10 CD8+ clonotypes and accounted for about 1.0-7.5% of CD8+ T cells. Those dominant clonotypes were again the most abundant among CD3+CD56-NKG2C+ cells in a few donors, at roughly 25-60.1%. Whether the expanded NKG2C-expressing T cell clones were specific for HCMV antigens remained unclear. All eight donors whose samples were sequenced were randomly selected healthy volunteers, three of them men and five women. A commercial ELISA kit detecting HCMV-specific IgG in serum was used to determine HCMV serostatus. Ficoll density gradient centrifugation was used to isolate peripheral blood mononuclear cells from blood. Using Miltenyi isolation kits, CD4+ and CD8+ T cells were isolated from PBMC through magnetic immunoseparation. Priming for cDNA synthesis came from the TCR beta constant segment, and two successive PCR amplification steps followed. The libraries were sequenced on Illumina HiSeq 2000/2500, MiSeq or NextSeq, producing 2 x 150 bp reads. MIGEC was used to demultiplex reads and group the reads by UMI, and MiTCR was used to assemble and quantify clonotypes. To remove erroneous sequences, TCR cDNA sequences were retained only when supported by two or more reads. Downstream repertoire analysis used the tcR package, and clonotypes were matched across fractions by CDR3 nucleotide sequence plus V segment. VDJmatch was used to annotate antigen specificity against VDJdb, with one amino acid substitution in CDR3 allowed.

This sample comprised CD8+ T cells sorted from PBMCs, obtained roughly 13 days after vaccination. The receptor was derived from a man over 45 who received an inactivated influenza vaccine. Donor details come from another sample of the same person, matched by shared clones. The chain is assembled from TRBV7-8 and TRBJ2-2, with 10 central nucleotides matching TRBD1. The CDR3 amino acid sequence is: CASSLGGTGVNTGELFF. The nucleotide sequence reads TGTGCCAGCAGCTTAGGGGGGACAGGGGTAAACACCGGGGAGCTGTTTTTT.